This T cell receptor beta chain was captured by sequencing in a study of blood T cell repertoires in COVID-19 (dated by TCRdb to 2020 to 2022). With respect to the entire study: The collaborator samples originated in the United States, Italy and Spain and spanned the acute and convalescent phases of COVID-19. The prospective study material was composed of cDNA or gDNA derived from T cells, B-cell-depleted T cells, or PBMCs. The samples were drawn from the first 160 participants of the ongoing ImmuneRACE study and from 1,254 subjects provided by 6 global collaborators. A de-identified subject ID, COVID-19 status, age in years and sex were almost always included in the sample metadata. Where HLA class I and class II types were available, the types were taken from metadata supplied by the sample provider, not from assay-based typing. Deeply sampled blood TCRbeta repertoires from subjects exposed to, actively infected with, or recovered from COVID-19 were included in the dataset. The repertoires were released in a freely available public database meant as a resource for research on the immune response to SARS-CoV-2. The paper's findings and limits, for the study overall: How much clinical and demographic metadata was included differed by source and by participant, and the metadata was provided uncurated.

Regarding this clone: Its target antigen remains unknown. There are no base qualities to consult, and no much larger clone falls within one base.

The immunoSEQ Assay, a bias-controlled multiplex PCR, was used to amplify TCRbeta CDR3 regions from genomic DNA. As for how the authors treated the data: The number of nucleated cells in each sample was estimated by amplification of reference gene primers within the assay. Sequence reads were collapsed and filtered to measure the absolute abundance of every unique TCRbeta CDR3 rearrangement. For each sample, productive Simpson clonality was calculated by taking the square root of Simpson's diversity index across productive rearrangements. TCRdb limited this immuneACCESS table to in-frame rearrangements with V and J called. A share of clones is missing; checked studies link under half to unresolved V genes, and the rest is unexplained. That table furnishes V, J and clone size, whereas the DNA furnished D and trimming. The sample table contains approximately 470,000 clones; only one count was recorded for about 90% of them. About 0.65% of the sample belongs to the ten largest clones.

Participants in the prospective study were enrolled through a virtual design, were aged roughly 18 to 95 years, and lived in approximately 24 United States geographic areas. To assign participants to cohorts, the prospective study relied on clinical history that participants themselves reported in a screening survey and a study questionnaire. For ImmuneRACE Cohort 3, a participant was defined as recovered based on two consecutive negative NP/OP PCR tests, clearance by a healthcare professional, or resolution of symptoms. Each participant in the prospective study had whole blood, serum and a nasopharyngeal or oropharyngeal swab collected by mobile phlebotomists. Over a roughly 2-month period, participants in the prospective study had the option of providing additional blood draws and questionnaires. Before DNA extraction, prospective study blood samples were shipped either frozen or at room temperature.

This clonotype was obtained from a woman aged 18-29 years who had recovered from COVID-19. The sequencing sample was made of PBMCs or T cells enriched from blood (not recorded which).

The DNA is TGTGCCAGCAGCCAAGATGTGGGGAGTCAGCCCCAGCATTTT. Its coded protein is CASSQDVGSQPQHF. The chain links TRBV4-2 with TRBJ1-5, with no D gene named confidently. V is reduced by 0 bases and J by 6 bases, leaving a spacing of 9 bases between them. The germline V gene supplies CDR1 LGHNA and CDR2 YNFKEQ. The CDR3 sequence holds 14 residues, the cysteine and phenylalanine included. The retained sequence is limited to the CDR3, 42 bases, with the frame set at the first base.